The source of this TCR beta chain is a study of shared clonotypes between healthy human individuals. The CDR3 loop spans 15 amino acids. Per germline, CDR1 SGHAT and CDR2 FQNNGV. V lost 3 bases and J lost 1; bases outside the gene matches: 3. Points from the study as a whole: Despite large depth, rarefaction showed incomplete sorted-subset sequencing. What limited the represented genetic and exposure-history diversity was the small number of donors.

The repertoire was sequenced with immunoSEQ multiplex PCR; TCRdb's copy has only in-frame clones and lacks some. The table records roughly 1,000,000 clones, 78% of them present only once. This clone was detected only once. Its antigen is not identified. The receptor comes from a man aged 18 to 29 in good health. Some clones in this sample may be carry-over from other donors' samples. The specimen sequenced was memory CD4+ T cells from PBMCs. Subset of the sample: CD45RA-negative fraction. V is TRBV11-2 and J is TRBJ2-3; 8 nucleotides align to TRBD2. The CDR3 loop reads CASSLRGAGTDTQYF. Here the CDR3 DNA reads TGTGCCAGCAGCTTGCGGGGGGCAGGCACAGATACGCAGTATTTT.